A single count supports the clone carrying this TCR beta chain. Sequencing was performed with immunoSEQ multiplex PCR; in TCRdb, only in-frame clones are kept and a portion is missing. The repertoire has approximately 150,000 clones, about 89% of them found once; the top ten carry 2.5% to 3%. This specimen belongs to a study of T cell responses to AZD1222 COVID-19 vaccine. In germline, CDR1 is SGHAT, CDR2 FQNNGV. J was trimmed by 3 bases and V by 5 bases; bases with no gene match: 11. CDR3 length: 16 amino acids. V and J are TRBV11-2 and TRBJ1-2, with 8 positions matching TRBD1. The sample here was peripheral blood, taken on day 0 of AZD1222 vaccination. This clonotype originated in an adult in good health. CDR3: CASSPSRGQGDYGYTF. As DNA, the CDR3 is TGTGCCAGCAGCCCTAGCCGTGGACAGGGAGACTATGGCTACACCTTC.